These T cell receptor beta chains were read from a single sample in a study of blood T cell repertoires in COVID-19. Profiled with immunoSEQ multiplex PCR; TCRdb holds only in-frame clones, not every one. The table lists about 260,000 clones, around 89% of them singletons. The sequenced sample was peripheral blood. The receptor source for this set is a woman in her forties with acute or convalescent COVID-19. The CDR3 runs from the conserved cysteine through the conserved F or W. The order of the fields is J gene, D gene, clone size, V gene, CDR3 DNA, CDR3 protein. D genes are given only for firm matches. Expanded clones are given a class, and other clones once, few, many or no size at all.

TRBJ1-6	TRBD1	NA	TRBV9	TGTGCCAGCAGCGGCCGGACAGGGACCGATGGTCCCCTCCACTTT	CASSGRTGTDGPLHF
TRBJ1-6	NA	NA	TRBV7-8	TGTGCCAGCAGCGGACTCGTCTATAATTCACCCCTCCACTTT	CASSGLVYNSPLHF
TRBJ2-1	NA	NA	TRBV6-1	TGTGCCAGCAGTGAACAAACAGGGTCGTACAATGAGCAGTTCTTC	CASSEQTGSYNEQFF
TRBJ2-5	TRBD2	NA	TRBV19	TGTGCCAGTAGTACTAGCGGGGGTCGGAGGGCCCAGTACTTC	CASSTSGGRRAQYF
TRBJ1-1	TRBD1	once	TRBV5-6	TGTGCCAGCAGCTTCGTTTCCAGGGGGCGGACTGAAGCTTTCTTT	CASSFVSRGRTEAFF
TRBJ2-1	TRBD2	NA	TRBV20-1	TGCAGTGCTAGTAAGCGGGGGGGTTTCCTGAGCTCCTACAATGAGCAGTTCTTC	CSASKRGGFLSSYNEQFF
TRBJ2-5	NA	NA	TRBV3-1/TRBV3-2	TGTGCCAGCAGCCAAGACTGGGAGTCAGACGCCCAGTACTTC	CASSQDWESDAQYF
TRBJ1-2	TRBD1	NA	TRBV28	TGTGCCAGCAGTTCTCTAGGGGGCCCTTGGTATGGCTACACCTTC	CASSSLGGPWYGYTF
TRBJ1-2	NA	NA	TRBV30	TGTGCCTGGAGTCAGGTCATACGGTATGGCTACACCTTC	CAWSQVIRYGYTF
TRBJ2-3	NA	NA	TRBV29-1	TGCAGCGTTATCGGTCCCACAGATACGCAGTATTTT	CSVIGPTDTQYF
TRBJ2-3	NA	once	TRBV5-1	TGCGCCAGCAGCTTGGTGGCTAGCGGCACAGATACGCAGTATTTT	CASSLVASGTDTQYF
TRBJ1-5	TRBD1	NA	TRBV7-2	TGTGCCAGCAGCTCACAGGGGAATCAGCCCCAGCATTTT	CASSSQGNQPQHF
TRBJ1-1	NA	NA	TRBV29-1	TGCAGCGTCACCTTGGGGGGGACTGAAGCTTTCTTT	CSVTLGGTEAFF
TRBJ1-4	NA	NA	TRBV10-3	TGTGCCATCAGTGAGTCCACAGGTGCGAATGAAAAACTGTTTTTT	CAISESTGANEKLFF
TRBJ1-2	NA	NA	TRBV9	TGTGCCAGCAGCGACCTAAATGGCTACACCTTC	CASSDLNGYTF
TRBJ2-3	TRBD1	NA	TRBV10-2	TGCGCCAGCAGTGCCGGGACAGCTCACACAGATACGCAGTATTTT	CASSAGTAHTDTQYF
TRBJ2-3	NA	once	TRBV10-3	TGTGCCATCATGGAGACCTCTAGCACAGATACGCAGTATTTT	CAIMETSSTDTQYF
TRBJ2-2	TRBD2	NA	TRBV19	TGTGCCAGTAGGGACCGGGGGGGCGGCACCGGGGAGCTGTTTTTT	CASRDRGGGTGELFF
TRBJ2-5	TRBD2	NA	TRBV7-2	TGTGCCAGCAGCCTCCCTAGCGGGACCCAGTACTTC	CASSLPSGTQYF
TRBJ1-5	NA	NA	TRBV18	TGTGCCAGCTCAGTTGACAGGACATTTAGCAATCAGCCCCAGCATTTT	CASSVDRTFSNQPQHF
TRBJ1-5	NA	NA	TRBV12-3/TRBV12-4	TGTGCCAGCAGCCGCGGTCAGCCCCAGCATTTT	CASSRGQPQHF
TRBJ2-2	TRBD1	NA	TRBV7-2	TGTGCCAGCAGCTTAAAGGGGGCTACCACCGGGGAGCTGTTTTTT	CASSLKGATTGELFF
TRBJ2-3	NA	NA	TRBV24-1	TGTGCCACCAGTGATTTGGTGGAGTTCACAGATACGCAGTATTTT	CATSDLVEFTDTQYF
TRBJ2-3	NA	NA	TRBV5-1	TGCGCCAGCAGCATCGCTCCCGGCCGAGGGGGGGCCAACACAGATACGCAGTATTTT	CASSIAPGRGGANTDTQYF
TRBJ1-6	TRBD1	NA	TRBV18	TGTGCCAGCTCACCCTCAGGGGGCAAGGAATCACCCCTCCACTTT	CASSPSGGKESPLHF
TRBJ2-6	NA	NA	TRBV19	TGTGCCAGTAGCCCGGCGGGTCTAAGCGGGGCCAACGTCCTGACTTTC	CASSPAGLSGANVLTF
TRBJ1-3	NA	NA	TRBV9	TGTGCCAGCAGCCGCCCTGAGGGCGCGAAGTCGAACACCATATATTTT	CASSRPEGAKSNTIYF
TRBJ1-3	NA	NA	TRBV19	TGTGCCAGTAGTCCCCCCCGCAGGGGAGGAAACACCATATATTTT	CASSPPRRGGNTIYF
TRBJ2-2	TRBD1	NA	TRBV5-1	TGCGCCAGCAGTTCTACTCCCGGGACAGGGGAGCGCGGGGAGCTGTTTTTT	CASSSTPGTGERGELFF
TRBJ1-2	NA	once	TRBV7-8	TGTGCCAGCAGCTTAGCAGCAAGGAGAGGCTACACCTTC	CASSLAARRGYTF
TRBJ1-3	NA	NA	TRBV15	TGTGCCACCAGCAGAGATTGGCAGGGGTGGACTGGAAACACCATATATTTT	CATSRDWQGWTGNTIYF
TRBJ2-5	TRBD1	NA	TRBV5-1	TGCGCCAGCAGCTTTGGACAGGGCGATCAAGAGACCCAGTACTTC	CASSFGQGDQETQYF
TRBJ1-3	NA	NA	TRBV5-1	TGCGCCAGCAGCTTGGGTACAGGGTTTTCTGGAAACACCATATATTTT	CASSLGTGFSGNTIYF
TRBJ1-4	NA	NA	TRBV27	TGTGCCAGCAGTCCGGCACGGGAGGGAACTAATGAAAAACTGTTTTTT	CASSPAREGTNEKLFF
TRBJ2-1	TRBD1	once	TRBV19	TGTGCCAGTAGTACCCGGGACAGCAGCTACAATGAGCAGTTCTTC	CASSTRDSSYNEQFF
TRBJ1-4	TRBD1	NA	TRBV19	TGTGCCAGTACCACGGACAGGGGGAAAGAAAAACTGTTTTTT	CASTTDRGKEKLFF
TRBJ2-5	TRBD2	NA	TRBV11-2	TGTGCCAGCAGCACCGGACTAGCGGGGGCCCCACTAGAGACCCAGTACTTC	CASSTGLAGAPLETQYF
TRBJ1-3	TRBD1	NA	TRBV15	TGTGCCACCAGCAGCCGGACAGGGGGAAACACCATATATTTT	CATSSRTGGNTIYF
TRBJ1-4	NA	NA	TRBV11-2	TGTGCCAGCAGCTCGCACAGCCTCTCTAATGAAAAACTGTTTTTT	CASSSHSLSNEKLFF
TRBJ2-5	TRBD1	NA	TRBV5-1	TGCGCCAGCAGCGCTTACAGGGGAGAGTCGGAGACCCAGTACTTC	CASSAYRGESETQYF
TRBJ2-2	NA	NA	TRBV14	TGTGCCAGCAGCCTACGGCAGGGGACTACCTGGCCGGGGACCGGGGAGCTGTTTTTT	CASSLRQGTTWPGTGELFF
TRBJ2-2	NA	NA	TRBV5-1	TGCGCCAGCATCCCTAGGGGGATAGAATACACCGGGGAGCTGTTTTTT	CASIPRGIEYTGELFF
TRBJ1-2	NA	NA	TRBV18	TGTGCCAGCTCACCCAAAGGGGGGGCGGCCTCCTATGGCTACACCTTC	CASSPKGGAASYGYTF
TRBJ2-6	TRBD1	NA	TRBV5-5	TGTGCCAGCAGCTTCCTTTCGGGACAGGGAGGGTCTGGGGCCAACGTCCTGACTTTC	CASSFLSGQGGSGANVLTF
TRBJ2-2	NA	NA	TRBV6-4	TGTGCCAGCAGTGACGGTCGGGGAGACACCGGGGAGCTGTTTTTT	CASSDGRGDTGELFF
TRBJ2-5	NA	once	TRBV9	TGTGCCAGCAGCGTAGGGCCTCAAGAGACCCAGTACTTC	CASSVGPQETQYF
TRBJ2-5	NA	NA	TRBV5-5	TGTGCCAGCAGCAGCGTCGGGATCCAACAAGAGACCCAGTACTTC	CASSSVGIQQETQYF
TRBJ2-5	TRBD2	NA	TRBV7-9	TGTGCCAGCAACTTAGGACTAGCGGGGGCCTCCCAAGAGACCCAGTACTTC	CASNLGLAGASQETQYF
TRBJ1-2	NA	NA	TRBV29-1	TGCAGCGTATCGACAGGCCTCTATGGCTACACCTTC	CSVSTGLYGYTF
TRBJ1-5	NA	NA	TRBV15	TGTGCCACCAGCAGAGAAGGGGGGGATCAGCCCCAGCATTTT	CATSREGGDQPQHF
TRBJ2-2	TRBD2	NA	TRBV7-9	TGTGCCAGCCACAGCTTCTATCTAGCGGGGGTAAACACCGGGGAGCTGTTTTTT	CASHSFYLAGVNTGELFF
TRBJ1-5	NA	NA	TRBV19	TGTGCCAGTAGACCTCAGGGTATCTTGAACCAGCCCCAGCATTTT	CASRPQGILNQPQHF